Reported below is one T cell receptor beta chain. This entry comes from a study of cytomegalovirus exposure and HLA in healthy donors. Whole-study context: Sequencing of some 200 million T cells in an earlier analysis found 100 million to 140 million unique TCR beta sequences.

Use of 60 Vbeta and 13 Jbeta primers characterized the PCR. Assay: immunoSEQ multiplex PCR; the TCRdb copy retains only in-frame clones and omits some. The sample table includes about 140,000 clones. The ends lost 2 bases at V and 4 bases at J; junction bases unmatched: 4. CDR3 length: 14 residues. Germline values: CDR1 SGHVS, CDR2 FQNEAQ. The specimen was PBMCs. This receptor was obtained from a woman aged 18-29 years in good health and CMV-seronegative. The rearrangement uses TRBV7-8 and TRBJ2-5; the match to TRBD1 covers 7 bases. In DNA, the CDR3 is TGTGCCAGCAGCTTAAGACAGGGTCGAGAGACCCAGTACTTC. Protein product: CASSLRQGRETQYF.